Shown below are 11 T cell receptor beta chains from a single sample sequenced in a study of graft-versus-host responses after intestinal transplantation. These receptors' targets are unknown. The method was immunoSEQ multiplex PCR; TCRdb's version includes in-frame clones alone and lacks a portion of them. This sample carries about 120,000 clones, roughly 91% of them seen once, and the ten largest clones take around 0.12%. The sample was unstimulated CD4+ T cells sorted from spleen or lymph node cells, taken before intestinal transplant. The receptors stem from a human donor who received an intestinal transplant.

The chain combines TRBV6-5 with TRBJ2-7, with D uncertain. CDR3 size: 15 residues. Germline values: CDR1 MNHEY, CDR2 SVGAGI. Trimming pared 7 bases from V and 7 bases from J, leaving 23 bases between. CDR3 nucleotide sequence: TGTGCCAGCAATAGCCGCTGGAATGCCCCAGAAGAGCAGTACTTC. Translating gives CASNSRWNAPEEQYF.

The genes are TRBV5-1 and TRBJ2-5; TRBD2 matches at 7 bases. V gave up 1 base and J gave up 5 bases; unmatched junction bases: 5. Germline loops: CDR1 SGHRS, CDR2 YFSETQ. The CDR3 loop spans 14 amino acids. CDR3 residues: CASSLNGEGETQYF. For the CDR3, the DNA is TGCGCCAGCAGCTTGAATGGGGAGGGGGAGACCCAGTACTTC.

As to this clone: At one end the junction does not follow the germline gene, possibly because of a read error. This chain connects TRBV7-9 to TRBJ2-1; D assignment may be TRBD1 or TRBD2 (5 bases each). This CDR3 contains 14 residues. The germline CDR1 and CDR2 sequences are SEHNR and FQNEAQ (reference sequence). The CDR3 is CASSSPGHKSVRVF. Here the CDR3 DNA reads TGTGCCAGCAGTTCACCGGGGCACAAGTCGGTGCGGGTCTTC.

The chain links TRBV9 to TRBJ2-4; 8 nucleotides agree with TRBD2. The CDR3 is 17 residues long. With V trimmed by 0 bases and J by 4 bases, 9 bases remained unmatched. The germline CDR1 and CDR2 sequences are SGDLS and YYNGEE. The CDR3 DNA follows: TGTGCCAGCAGCGTAGACGCCAAGGCTAGCGGGAAAAACATTCAGTACTTC. This codes for CASSVDAKASGKNIQYF.

This rearrangement joins TRBV19 to TRBJ1-1, with a weak D call TRBD1 (6 bases). Germline values: CDR1 LNHDA, CDR2 SQIVND (reference sequence). Trimming left V 5 bases short and J 4 bases short, with 11 bases between. The CDR3 spans 13 residues. In DNA form, the CDR3 reads TGTGCCAGTAGTTTACGACAGGTCACTGAAGCTTTCTTT. Amino acid sequence: CASSLRQVTEAFF.

The CDR3 sequence is CASSALGPDPNEKLFF. For the CDR3, the DNA is TGTGCCAGCAGCGCTCTCGGGCCGGACCCTAATGAAAAACTGTTTTTT. This sequence joins TRBV27 and TRBJ1-4; D is undetermined. V lost 6 bases to trimming and J lost 3 bases, with 17 bases between them. This CDR3 region has 16 residues. The germline gives CDR1 MNHEY, CDR2 SMNVEV (reference sequence).

The chain recombines TRBV28 with TRBJ2-7, with D possibly matching TRBD1 (5 bases). Germline CDR1 is MDHEN and CDR2 is SYDVKM. The CDR3 is made up of 13 amino acids. Deletions cut 2 bases from V and 4 bases from J, with 9 bases between. CDR3 in DNA: TGTGCCAGCAGTTTACCCCCAGGGTACGAGCAGTACTTC. Translated, it gives CASSLPPGYEQYF. The whole variable domain, remainder taken from reference TRBV28 and TRBJ2-7, is DVKVTQSSRYLVKRTGEKVFLECVQDMDHENMFWYRQDPGLGLRLIYFSYDVKMKEKGDIPEGYSVSREKKERFSLILESASTNQTSMYLCASSLPPGYEQYFGPGTRLTVT.

The V gene is TRBV6-6, the J gene TRBJ2-3, with TRBD2 as a possible D gene (6 bases). Germline assignment: CDR1 MNHNY and CDR2 SVGAGI (reference sequence). The CDR3 runs 15 residues. The ends were cut back, 2 bases at V and 1 base at J, with 10 bases in the middle. CDR3 in amino acids: CASSYEDYRTDTQYF. CDR3 bases: TGTGCCAGCAGTTACGAGGACTACCGCACAGATACGCAGTATTTT.

The chain uses TRBV5-1 and TRBJ1-2; D is undetermined. The CDR3 has 13 amino acids. Germline CDR1 is SGHRS and CDR2 is YFSETQ. V was trimmed by 5 bases and J by 8 bases, leaving 16 bases between them. CDR3: CASREGLSTGYTF. CDR3 DNA sequence: TGCGCCAGCAGAGAAGGACTATCTACCGGCTACACCTTC.

This chain uses TRBV5-6 with TRBJ2-3; 7 nucleotides line up with TRBD2. V lost 4 bases to trimming and J lost 2 bases; unmatched junction nucleotides: 13. In germline, CDR1 is SGHDT, CDR2 YYEEEE. CDR3 size: 17 residues. The DNA for the CDR3 is TGTGCCAGCAGCGGGGGGGTGAGCTCGAGGCCCACAGATACGCAGTATTTT. This gives the protein CASSGGVSSRPTDTQYF.

The chain recombines TRBV10-2 with TRBJ1-5, with D possibly being TRBD1 (5 bases). This CDR3 is 14 amino acids long. V lost 5 bases and J lost 5, with 13 bases in between. The germline CDR1 and CDR2 sequences are WSHSY and SAAADI. DNA for the CDR3: TGCGCCAGCAGTCCGGTTTCACAGGATCAGCCCCAGCATTTT. Translated, it gives CASSPVSQDQPQHF.